A selection of T cell receptor beta chains follows, all from one sample in a study of T-cell reconstitution after alpha-beta-depleted transplantation in children. MiXCR, applied by TCRdb to the PCR reads, yields one record per CDR3 protein. The data contain around 450,000 distinct CDR3 sequences, roughly a tenth of them singletons. The sequences come from PBMCs, collected before TCRalphabeta/CD19-depleted stem cell transplant. These receptors were taken from a child aged 2-15 years with inherited bone marrow failure, due to receive a stem cell transplant. CDR3s include the opening cysteine and the closing phenylalanine or tryptophan. D genes are given only for firm matches. The size entry is marked missing in some rows and otherwise reads once, few, many or a size class.

V	D	size	J	DNA	CDR3
TRBV20-1	TRBD2	.	TRBJ2-7	TGCAGTGCTAGAGATTGGAGGACTAGCACACACGAGCAGTACTTC	CSARDWRTSTHEQYF
TRBV4-3	.	.	TRBJ2-5	TGCGCCAGCAGCCAGTTCCGGACGGCCGGGGAGACCCAGTACTTC	CASSQFRTAGETQYF
TRBV4-1	.	many	TRBJ2-2	TGCGCCAGCAGCCAAAGCCAGGCGAACACCGGGGAGCTGTTTTTT	CASSQSQANTGELFF
TRBV12-3/TRBV12-4	TRBD2	few	TRBJ2-3	TGTGCCAGCACCCCGGGACTACCAACAGATACGCAGTATTTT	CASTPGLPTDTQYF
TRBV7-9	.	few	TRBJ2-5	TGTGCCAGCAGCTCAATCACCGGGACGGAGCAGGAGACCCAGTACTTC	CASSSITGTEQETQYF
TRBV15	.	many	TRBJ2-1	TGTGCCACCAGCAGAGACGGGGTGGGGCAGTTCTTC	CATSRDGVGQFF
TRBV5-1	.	many	TRBJ2-6	TGCGCCAGCAGCGCGGACAGAGCCTCTGGGGCCAACGTCCTGACTTTC	CASSADRASGANVLTF
TRBV29-1	.	.	TRBJ2-6	TGCAGCGTTGGACTTGCCGTAGGGGCCCCTGGGGCCAACGTCCTGACTTTC	CSVGLAVGAPGANVLTF
TRBV19	.	many	TRBJ2-7	TGTGCCAGTAGCAGTGGGACCTCCTCCTACGAGCAGTACTTC	CASSSGTSSYEQYF
TRBV12-3/TRBV12-4	TRBD1	many	TRBJ2-2	TGTGCCAGCAGACATAGACAGGGGCCGAACACCGGGGAGCTGTTTTTT	CASRHRQGPNTGELFF
TRBV6-1	.	many	TRBJ1-2	TGTGCCAGCACCCCGTCCGGGACGGTCTATGGCTACACCTTC	CASTPSGTVYGYTF
TRBV5-1	TRBD2	few	TRBJ2-1	TGCGCCAGCAGCTTATTTGGACTAGCGCGGGACAATGAGCAGTTCTTC	CASSLFGLARDNEQFF
TRBV20-1	.	few	TRBJ1-5	TGCAGTGCTAGAAGACACAGGGCCAGCAATCAGCCCCAGCATTTT	CSARRHRASNQPQHF
TRBV5-1	.	few	TRBJ2-5	TGCGCCAGCAGCCTTCTTACAGGGCTGGGCGAAGAGACCCAGTACTTC	CASSLLTGLGEETQYF
TRBV18	.	many	TRBJ2-5	TGTGCCAGCTCACGCCCGGGCAGGTACCAAGAGACCCAGTACTTC	CASSRPGRYQETQYF
TRBV28	TRBD1	few	TRBJ2-2	TGTGCCAGCAGTGGTACAGGGGGTTCGGGGGAGCTGTTTTTT	CASSGTGGSGELFF
TRBV7-6	.	few	TRBJ1-3	TGTGCCAGCAGCACCCAGGACAGCTTCTCTGGAAACACCATATATTTT	CASSTQDSFSGNTIYF
TRBV9	TRBD2	many	TRBJ2-7	TGTGCCAGCAGTTACGGGGGGGTATGGCAGTACTTC	CASSYGGVWQYF
TRBV18	.	many	TRBJ2-5	TGTGCCAGCTCACCACTCCCTACGGCCACAGGGCTGGAGACCCAGTACTTC	CASSPLPTATGLETQYF
TRBV19	.	.	TRBJ2-7	TGTGCCAGTAGTATCTCGGCAGGCCTCTACGAGCAGTACTTC	CASSISAGLYEQYF
TRBV12-3/TRBV12-4	.	many	TRBJ2-1	TGTGCCAGCAGTTTTTTTGCCCTCGGGGCGACCTACAATGAGCAGTTCTTC	CASSFFALGATYNEQFF
TRBV12-3/TRBV12-4	.	many	TRBJ2-1	TGTGCCAGCAGCCCTGACACCTACAATGAGCAGTTCTTC	CASSPDTYNEQFF
TRBV24-1	.	many	TRBJ2-5	TGTGCCACCAGTGAGTATCCGGGCCTGGGAGAGACCCAGTACTTC	CATSEYPGLGETQYF
TRBV5-1	TRBD1	many	TRBJ2-7	TGCGCCAGCAGCTTGGGGTACGGACAGGGGTACGAGCAGTACTTC	CASSLGYGQGYEQYF
TRBV7-9	TRBD2	many	TRBJ2-1	TGTGCCAGCAGCTTAGAGCTAGCGGGAGGCTCCTACAATGAGCAGTTCTTC	CASSLELAGGSYNEQFF
TRBV20-1	.	.	TRBJ2-1	TGCAGTGCTAGCTCGGGCTCCTACAATGAGCAGTTCTTC	CSASSGSYNEQFF
TRBV19	TRBD2	.	TRBJ2-1	TGTGCCAGTAGTATGACTAGCGGGGGTTACAATGAGCAGTTCTTC	CASSMTSGGYNEQFF
TRBV7-9	.	many	TRBJ1-1	TGTGCCAGCAGCCCTCACGGGACCATCATGAACACTGAAGCTTTCTTT	CASSPHGTIMNTEAFF
TRBV7-9	TRBD1	.	TRBJ2-7	TGTGCCAGCAGCCCCCGACAGGGCATCAACGAGCAGTACTTC	CASSPRQGINEQYF
TRBV29-1	TRBD2	few	TRBJ2-7	TGCAGCGCCTGGACTAGCGGGAGGGCCTACGAGCAGTACTTC	CSAWTSGRAYEQYF
TRBV20-1	TRBD2	.	TRBJ2-1	TGCAGTGCTAGAGGAGCTAGCGGGGGAAAATCCTACAATGAGCAGTTCTTC	CSARGASGGKSYNEQFF
TRBV5-1	TRBD1	many	TRBJ2-5	TGCGCCAGCAGCTCGGACAGGGGGCGAGAGACCCAGTACTTC	CASSSDRGRETQYF
TRBV9	TRBD2	many	TRBJ2-1	TGTGCCAGCAGCGATACCGGGACTAGCGCCAATGAGCAGTTCTTC	CASSDTGTSANEQFF
TRBV4-1	.	many	TRBJ2-7	TGCGCCAGCAGCCAAGGGACAGTAGAGTCCTACGAGCAGTACTTC	CASSQGTVESYEQYF
TRBV24-1	TRBD2	many	TRBJ2-1	TGTGCCACCAGTGGTAGGACTAGTCTACCCAATGAGCAGTTCTTC	CATSGRTSLPNEQFF
TRBV11-2	.	many	TRBJ2-2	TGTGCCAGCGCTTCGCCTTTGGGGGCCGGGGAGCTGTTTTTT	CASASPLGAGELFF
TRBV6-2/TRBV6-3	.	.	TRBJ1-5	TGTGCCAGCAGCCCGGAACCCAATCAGCCCCAGCATTTT	CASSPEPNQPQHF
TRBV7-2	TRBD2	few	TRBJ2-5	TGTGCCAGCCTAACGGGAGGGCCCGGGGAGACCCAGTACTTC	CASLTGGPGETQYF
TRBV14	TRBD2	.	TRBJ2-3	TGTGCCAGCAACCCCCTAGCGGGATCCCTCACAGATACGCAGTATTTT	CASNPLAGSLTDTQYF
TRBV10-3	TRBD2	many	TRBJ2-5	TGTGCCATCAGTGACGAGCGGGAGGGCCTGGCCCAGTACTTC	CAISDEREGLAQYF
TRBV27	.	many	TRBJ2-4	TGTGCCAGCAGCCCCGTAGGGGGACGAATAAACATTCAGTACTTC	CASSPVGGRINIQYF
TRBV13	TRBD2	few	TRBJ2-1	TGTGCCAGCAGCGGACTAGCGGGAGCAAGTGAGCAGTTCTTC	CASSGLAGASEQFF
TRBV12-3/TRBV12-4	.	many	TRBJ1-4	TGTGCCAGCAGTTTAACCGGGCCGAATGAAAAACTGTTTTTT	CASSLTGPNEKLFF
TRBV14	TRBD2	few	TRBJ2-1	TGTGCCAGCAGCCATCTCAAGACTAGCGGGAGAAGTAATGAGCAGTTCTTC	CASSHLKTSGRSNEQFF
TRBV5-1	TRBD1	many	TRBJ1-1	TGCGCCAGCAGCTTGGCTCGACAGGGGGTTAACACTGAAGCTTTCTTT	CASSLARQGVNTEAFF
TRBV4-1	.	.	TRBJ1-4	TGCGCCAGCAGCAAAGGGGCAGGGGATGAAAAACTGTTTTTT	CASSKGAGDEKLFF
TRBV24-1	TRBD2	few	TRBJ2-1	TGTGCCACCAGTGACTATCTAGCGGGAGGGTACAATGAGCAGTTCTTC	CATSDYLAGGYNEQFF
TRBV10-3	TRBD2	many	TRBJ2-1	TGTGCCATCAGTTCGACTAGCGGGGGTTACAATGAGCAGTTCTTC	CAISSTSGGYNEQFF
TRBV5-1	TRBD1	many	TRBJ2-3	TGCGCCAGCATCCCCGGGACAGGAGGGGATACGCAGTATTTT	CASIPGTGGDTQYF
TRBV7-9	.	many	TRBJ2-4	TGTGCCAGCAGCTTAGCCGGGACCATAAACATTCAGTACTTC	CASSLAGTINIQYF
TRBV10-2	.	.	TRBJ2-5	TGCGCCAGCAGTGAGTCGATGGGGAGGACAGAGTACCAAGAGACCCAGTACTTC	CASSESMGRTEYQETQYF
TRBV12-3/TRBV12-4	TRBD2	many	TRBJ2-1	TGTGCCAGCAGTCCCCTGGGGGGACACCTTAGCGGGAGCTCCTACAATGAGCAGTTCTTC	CASSPLGGHLSGSSYNEQFF
TRBV7-9	.	many	TRBJ1-3	TGTGCCAGCAGCTTAGTAGTAGGACTCAGCTCTGGAAACACCATATATTTT	CASSLVVGLSSGNTIYF